This section outlines one TCR beta chain sequence together with its context. This record belongs to a study of blood T cell repertoires in COVID-19. Measured with immunoSEQ multiplex PCR; TCRdb has only the in-frame clones, and not every one. The sample carries about 220,000 clones, more than 65% recorded once. The CDR3 is 14 residues long. V was pared by 0 bases and J by 2 bases, with 10 bases between. Germline V gene data show CDR1 as GTSNPN and CDR2 as SVGIG (reference sequence). The J gene is TRBJ1-2, the V gene TRBV30; D ambiguous. The sequence came from a woman in her fifties or sixties with acute or convalescent COVID-19. What was sequenced was peripheral blood. CDR3 residues: CAWSVNPENYGYTF. CDR3 DNA: TGTGCCTGGAGTGTAAATCCAGAAAACTATGGCTACACCTTC.